Listed here is a single T cell receptor (beta chain). There is no known antigen for this receptor. No base quality values were provided; no much bigger clone lies one nucleotide off. TCR CDR3 regions were amplified from genomic DNA by multiplex PCR using the deep immunoSEQ assay. Genomic DNA extracted from each cell subset was distributed evenly over all wells of several immunoSEQ 96-well plates, and each plate served as one replicate. For sorted subsets, each replicate PCR was loaded with 200 ng genomic DNA, equivalent to approximately 33,000 T cell genomes. Purified libraries were quantified with a Qubit 3.0 fluorometer, sized on a Bioanalyzer 2100, and re-quantified with the KAPA Library Quantification kit. Every immunoSEQ 96-well plate was sequenced on a dedicated single-read 150-cycle Illumina NextSeq 550 flow cell. Under the source paper's analysis protocol: Because the immunoSEQ output included only junctional sequences and no quality scores, the filtering could not be the same as the filtering used for full-length reads. To assign V/J genes and CDR3, sequences were annotated using PyIR, a Python wrapper for IgBLAST v1.9, with IMGT germline references. Reads were removed for weak V/J assignments (E-value above 1e-6), missing CDR3, stop codons, out-of-frame junctions, or ambiguous translated residues. V3J clonotypes were defined as sequences sharing an identical inferred V gene, J gene, and CDR3 amino acid sequence. The percentage overlap between two repertoires was calculated by dividing the number of shared unique clonotypes by the size of the smaller repertoire. Three approaches were used to assess repertoire richness: RTK rarefaction, the Chao1 estimator, and Recon v2.1 estimates of unobserved clonotypes. OLGA was used to compute generation probabilities for all TCRbeta clonotypes that the gDNA method yielded from a handful of donors. TCRdb carries this immuneACCESS record with in-frame sequences only. Its versions omit some clonotypes, under half of them owing to an unresolved V gene in the studies checked, with the rest unexplained. The DNA was the basis for D and trimming; V, J and clone size are from that table. The sample data list about 1.1 million clones, and 75% to 85% of these were observed just once. The ten largest make up roughly 0.55% of the sample.

These data belong to a study of shared clonotypes between healthy human individuals (dated by TCRdb to the early 2020s). Looking at the study overall: A couple of women and three men aged 18 to 49 years were included in the cohort. For each donor, three plates each were used for CD4 naive and CD4 memory, two plates were used for CD8 naive, and one plate was used for CD8 memory. Libraries were prepared and TCR repertoires were sequenced by different laboratories using diverse techniques, in order to increase sequencing depth and limit assay-specific biases. To estimate repertoire size and how much clonotypes are shared between individuals, the study performed deep sequencing of blood TCR repertoires from a few healthy adults. Between about 0.94 and 10 billion PBMCs per donor were obtained by leukapheresis. The study at large found these results: Incomplete sequencing was indicated by rarefaction of sorted-subset datasets, despite the large sequencing depth. Compared with non-shared clonotypes, the clonotypes found in all four sorted-subset donors had higher generation probabilities. Across a few donors, around 5% of naive CD4, around 3.3% of naive CD8, 2.3% of memory CD4, and under 0.45% of memory CD8 clonotypes were shared. Sampling was restricted to blood, and TCR repertoires in tissue are likely to differ from TCR repertoires in blood. Estimated clonotype richness was generally larger for naive than for memory subsets. The small number of donors limited the genetic and exposure-history diversity represented. Pairwise subsampling indicated that sequencing depth was expected to affect the degree of clonotype sharing among donors.

The donors were healthy, HIV-negative adults with no recently reported acute infections or vaccinations. Every donor was a Caucasian adult residing in Nashville, Tennessee, USA. CD4+ T cells were enriched through magnetic negative selection, after which naive cells were positively selected on CD45RA and the remaining negative fraction served as the memory subset. Blood was obtained by leukapheresis, after which PBMCs were separated by Ficoll-Histopaque density gradient centrifugation and cryopreserved in liquid nitrogen vapor phase. Analytical flow cytometry was used to check the purity and quantity of every magnetically sorted T cell population. Each sorted fraction had its genomic DNA isolated and then quantified by UV absorbance on a Nanodrop 2000c. CDR1 and CDR2 were assigned from the germline V gene as SGHTA and FQGNSA. From the cysteine through the phenylalanine, the CDR3 covers 16 amino acids. Just CDR3 DNA is preserved here, 48 bases in frame from base 1. V is pruned by 1 base and J by 2 bases, leaving 5 bases of the junction without a gene match.

The TCR originated in a man aged 18 to 29 in good health. Some clones in this sample may be carry-over from other donors' samples. Sequencing was carried out using memory CD4+ T cells from PBMCs. Read against the paper, the sample's cell subset or site label means: CD45RA-negative fraction. The rearranged segments are TRBV7-2 and TRBJ2-7; 10 bases in between match TRBD1. The CDR3 region reads CASSLGGTGATYEQYF. The DNA reads as follows: TGTGCCAGCAGCTTAGGGGGGACAGGGGCAACCTACGAGCAGTACTTC. When the CDR3 is completed using the reference TRBV7-2 and TRBJ2-7 genes on either side, the full variable domain is GAGVSQSPSNKVTEKGKDVELRCDPISGHTALYWYRQSLGQGLEFLIYFQGNSAPDKSGLPSDRFSAERTGGSVSTLTIQRTQQEDSAVYLCASSLGGTGATYEQYFGPGTRLTVT.